One sample yielded the 20 T cell receptor beta chains listed below, sequenced in a study of OX40 agonist ivuxolimab in advanced cancers. Measured with immunoSEQ multiplex PCR; TCRdb has only the in-frame clones, and not every one. The sample includes about 23,000 clones, around four fifths seen only once; the top ten take about 14%. The sequenced sample was CD4+ or CD8+ T cells sorted from blood, obtained in a trial of the OX40 agonist ivuxolimab. The origin of the receptors is an adult with an advanced solid tumor such as melanoma, head and neck, liver or kidney cancer.

DNA of the CDR3: TGCGCCAGCAGCCAAGATCGGGTCCCCGTTGGGATCAATTACGAGCAGTACTTC. Its translation: CASSQDRVPVGINYEQYF. V is TRBV4-3 and J is TRBJ2-7; D uncertain. In germline, CDR1 is LGHNA, CDR2 YSLEER. The CDR3 extends over 18 amino acids. The V and J ends lost 0 bases and 4 bases respectively, with 22 bases between them.

V gene TRBV27 combines with J gene TRBJ1-5; TRBD1 is a possible D gene (5 bases). CDR3 length equals 15 residues. The V gene lost 0 bases and the J gene lost 3 bases, with 9 bases spanning the gap. From germline, CDR1 is MNHEY and CDR2 SMNVEV (reference sequence). Here the CDR3 reads CASSLSRGYNQPQHF. In DNA form, the CDR3 reads TGTGCCAGCAGTTTATCACGGGGGTACAATCAGCCCCAGCATTTT.

The chain recombines TRBV7-3 with TRBJ2-7; 9 nucleotides line up with TRBD1. There are 14 residues in the CDR3. Germline values: CDR1 SGHTA, CDR2 FQGTGA. V shed 4 bases, J shed 5 bases, and the junction held 6 bases outside the gene matches. The CDR3 coding sequence is TGTGCCAGCAGCTCGACAGGGGGTATCGACGAGCAGTACTTC. Protein sequence: CASSSTGGIDEQYF. Looking up the rest from reference TRBV7-3 and TRBJ2-7 gives the full variable domain: GAGVSQTPSNKVTEKGKYVELRCDPISGHTALYWYRQSLGQGPEFLIYFQGTGAADDSGLPNDRFFAVRPEGSVSTLKIQRTERGDSAVYLCASSSTGGIDEQYFGPGTRLTVT.

The rearrangement links TRBV11-2 to TRBJ2-1, with D tentatively TRBD1 (6 bases). Trimming took 5 bases from V and 5 from J, leaving 19 bases between them. CDR1 is SGHAT and CDR2 is FQNNGV in the germline V gene. The CDR3 spans 16 residues. The CDR3, as DNA: TGTGCCAGCAGCCCTGGACAGCCGTACCTACACAATGAGCAGTTCTTC. Its translation: CASSPGQPYLHNEQFF. The full variable domain, with the rest looked up from reference TRBV11-2 and TRBJ2-1, is EAGVAQSPRYKIIEKRQSVAFWCNPISGHATLYWYQQILGQGPKLLIQFQNNGVVDDSQLPKDRFSAERLKGVDSTLKIQPAKLEDSAVYLCASSPGQPYLHNEQFFGPGTRLTVL.

The V gene is TRBV18, the J gene TRBJ2-1; TRBD2 matches 9 bases. Germline-derived CDR1 and CDR2 are KGHSH and LQKENI. V was pared by 3 bases and J by 0 bases, with 12 bases of the junction left unmatched. The CDR3 has 19 amino acids. The CDR3 bases are TGTGCCAGCTCACCCGGGAATAGCGGGGGCCGAAGCTCCTACAATGAGCAGTTCTTC. It codes for CASSPGNSGGRSSYNEQFF.

The chain carries TRBV5-4 and TRBJ2-1; 7 bases line up with TRBD2. This CDR3 has 11 amino acids. The germline V gene has CDR1 SGHNT and CDR2 YYREEE (reference sequence). J gave up 15 bases and V 2 bases, and 5 bases lay outside the gene matches. DNA of the CDR3: TGTGCCAGCAGCTTTGGGGGGGATCTGTTCTTC. Protein: CASSFGGDLFF.

J is TRBJ2-1 and V is TRBV6-6, with D tentatively TRBD1 or TRBD2 (5 bases each). Germline CDR1 reads MNHNY; CDR2 reads SVGAGI (reference sequence). Trimming pared 0 bases from V and 9 bases from J, leaving 9 bases between. CDR3 length: 13 amino acids. As DNA, the CDR3 is TGTGCCAGCAGTTACTCAGAGGGGATTGAGCAGTTCTTC. This sequence encodes CASSYSEGIEQFF.

The chain has TRBV7-9 and TRBJ1-3; D is unclear. CDR3 length: 15 amino acids. V was trimmed by 5 bases and J by 4 bases, leaving 15 bases between them. CDR1 is SEHNR, CDR2 FQNEAQ, per germline (reference sequence). CDR3 in amino acids: CASSTTWVDGNTIYF. The DNA of the CDR3 is TGTGCCAGCAGCACTACCTGGGTTGACGGAAACACCATATATTTT.

This sequence joins TRBV5-5 and TRBJ1-6; D is uncertain. Trimming took 4 bases from V and 6 from J, leaving 17 bases between them. The germline gives CDR1 SGHKS, CDR2 YYEKEE (reference sequence). CDR3 length: 16 residues. The CDR3 coding sequence is TGTGCCAGCAGCCCTCGGTCTCTCACCCTTAATTCACCCCTCCACTTT. Translation: CASSPRSLTLNSPLHF.

The CDR3 region is CASSQLGSRHTQYF. The CDR3 DNA reads TGTGCCAGCAGCCAACTGGGTTCTCGTCATACGCAGTATTTT. V usage is TRBV14 and J usage is TRBJ2-3; no reliable D call. This CDR3 contains 14 residues. V was pared by 2 bases and J by 7 bases, with 13 bases between. Germline CDR1 and CDR2: SGHDN and FVKESK.

The rearrangement uses TRBV2 and TRBJ2-7; D is uncertain. CDR3 size: 13 residues. The germline gives CDR1 SNHLY, CDR2 FYNNEI. Deletions cut 7 bases from V and 3 bases from J, with 13 bases between. The CDR3 bases are TGTGCCAGCAATTCTGCCGATCACTACGAGCAGTACTTC. This gives the protein CASNSADHYEQYF.

The chain employs TRBV29-1 and TRBJ1-1, with D uncertain. The CDR3 is 12 residues long. Trimming took 7 bases from V and 6 from J, leaving 15 bases between them. Germline loops: CDR1 SQVTM, CDR2 ANQGSEA. CDR3 in amino acids: CSAPQSPAEAFF. For the CDR3, the DNA is TGCAGCGCCCCACAGAGTCCGGCTGAAGCTTTCTTT.

The chain couples TRBV13 to TRBJ2-7, with D perhaps matching TRBD2 (6 bases). This CDR3 is built from 14 residues. Deletions cut 1 base from V and 2 bases from J, with 9 bases between. The germline V gene has CDR1 PRHDT and CDR2 FYEKMQ (reference sequence). The CDR3 nucleotides are TGTGCCAGCAGCTTAGTGGGACTCCCCTACGAGCAGTACTTC. Translation: CASSLVGLPYEQYF.

The chain couples TRBV21-1 to TRBJ1-2. TRBV21-1 is listed as a pseudogene. The CDR3 runs to 13 residues. The CDR3 DNA reads as TGTGCCAGCCTCCGGAGAGGGGATGGAGGCTACACCTTC. Protein: CASLRRGDGGYTF.

The chain links TRBV9 to TRBJ1-2; D gene unclear. The CDR3 totals 12 residues. Deletions cut 4 bases from V and 9 bases from J, with 13 bases between. Per germline, CDR1 SGDLS and CDR2 YYNGEE. The DNA of the CDR3 is TGTGCCAGCAGCCCCCGGCGAACGAGCTACACCTTC. It is translated as CASSPRRTSYTF.

The chain joins TRBV5-1 to TRBJ2-3, with 7 bases lining up with TRBD2. The CDR3 consists of 15 residues. The J segment lost 4 bases and the V segment lost 5 bases, leaving 10 bases of the junction unmatched. Germline V gives CDR1 SGHRS, CDR2 YFSETQ. The CDR3 nucleotides are TGCGCCAGCAGAGACAGCGGGGCTAAGGCAGATACGCAGTATTTT. Translated, it gives CASRDSGAKADTQYF. The full variable domain, with the rest looked up from reference TRBV5-1 and TRBJ2-3, is KAGVTQTPRYLIKTRGQQVTLSCSPISGHRSVSWYQQTPGQGLQFLFEYFSETQRNKGNFPGRFSGRQFSNSRSEMNVSTLELGDSALYLCASRDSGAKADTQYFGPGTRLTVL.

This clone was observed a single time. V usage is TRBV4-3 and J usage is TRBJ2-7; D possibly uses TRBD1 or TRBD2 (5 bases each). From germline, CDR1 is LGHNA and CDR2 YSLEER. The CDR3 loop spans 15 amino acids. The V gene lost 4 bases and the J gene lost 5 bases, with 18 bases spanning the gap. The CDR3 DNA is TGCGCCAGCAGCCCAGGGATCCTCGGGGTGGACGAGCAGTACTTC. Its translation: CASSPGILGVDEQYF.

This chain connects TRBV5-1 to TRBJ2-2; D not resolved. V lost 4 bases to trimming and J lost 1 base, with 5 bases between them. CDR3 length: 13 residues. Germline assignment: CDR1 SGHRS and CDR2 YFSETQ. CDR3 bases: TGCGCCAGCAGCCCGGAGAACACCGGGGAGCTGTTTTTT. Encoded protein: CASSPENTGELFF.

The chain joins TRBV6-1 to TRBJ2-7, with a weak D call TRBD2 (5 bases). CDR3 size: 11 residues. CDR1 MNHNS and CDR2 SASEGT come from the germline V gene. The V end was cut by 6 bases, the J end by 7 bases, with 10 bases between. The CDR3 DNA reads TGTGCCAGCAGGGAGACGGGAGAGCAGTACTTC. Translating gives CASRETGEQYF.

The V gene is TRBV14, the J gene TRBJ2-2; no clear D. Germline CDR1 and CDR2: SGHDN and FVKESK. V dropped 5 bases and J dropped 3 bases, with 7 bases sitting between them. This CDR3 has 13 residues. This CDR3 is CASSLQHTGELFF. The DNA of the CDR3 is TGTGCCAGCAGCTTACAGCACACCGGGGAGCTGTTTTTT.